This T cell receptor beta chain was sequenced during a study of T cells during gluten challenge in celiac disease (dated by TCRdb to 2016 to 2017). For the wider study: Paired single-cell TCR sequencing was performed for several challenge participants showing a significant rise in HLA-DQ:gluten tetramer-binding T cells. On the Illumina MiSeq, paired-end 250 bp sequencing was performed for single-cell libraries and paired-end 300 bp sequencing was performed for bulk libraries. Blood was collected at baseline, day 6 and day 14 of the challenge, whereas duodenal biopsies were collected at baseline and day 14.

In blood, tetramer-binding CD4+ effector-memory gut-homing T cells were gated as CD3+, CD45RA-, CD62L- and integrin beta7+, with lineage markers excluded. Treated celiac disease patients on a gluten-free diet underwent a 14-day oral dietary gluten challenge to study recall of gluten-specific T cells. Sorting was done on an Aria II cell sorter as single cells, plus in bulk whenever tetramer-positive cells were relatively numerous. Peripheral blood mononuclear cells were isolated using Ficoll density gradient centrifugation and were cryopreserved prior to staining. Before tetramer-binding CD4+ T cells were sorted, thawed cells were stained with a pool of PE-conjugated HLA-DQ:gluten tetramers presenting immunodominant gluten epitopes. Following HLA-DQ:gluten tetramer staining, tetramer-based enrichment was performed on blood samples. The paper's findings and limits, for the study overall: On day 6, circulating gluten-specific T cells had a lower sample-corrected Shannon diversity, showing that clonal expansion increased. Across 6 or 7 patients, roughly 11-44% of single-cell TCR-alpha/beta clonotypes at the latest time point were also found at baseline, with about 52-55% being obtained from bulk data. The circulating gluten-specific T cells hit their peak on day 6, and the day-6 repertoire seemed to be made up largely of expanded preexisting memory clonotypes.

Receptor libraries were prepared by single-cell sequencing. Sequencing relied on an Illumina MiSeq. Paired single-cell TCR-alpha and TCR-beta sequences were amplified by three nested PCRs with multiplexed primers covering all TRA and TRB V genes. The paper's data handling went like this. Selected pRESTO steps were used to preprocess the reads, and IMGT/HighV-QUEST was used to assign V, D, J genes and CDR3 junctions. A single cell was kept only if the cell was a valid singleton with no more than three chains, each backed by 100 or more reads. A clonotype was defined by identical paired TCR-alpha/beta nucleotide sequences, and sharing of only approximately 0.18% between patients indicated that cross-contamination was negligible. In samples containing more than 20 cells, repertoire diversity was estimated using a Shannon index corrected for undersampling. TCRdb took the public reads, trimmed them with fastp at Q25, ran MiXCR for clone calling and kept in-frame beta chains. Rows merge per CDR3 protein into single entries with the most common DNA and genes. These V and J calls are TCRdb output, not the study's own analysis. In all, the sample holds under 300 distinct CDR3 sequences, and 40% to 60% of those were seen once. The ten largest clones represent about four fifths of the sample.

Note on this clonotype: No base-level quality is on record; no much larger clone is a single base apart.

According to the germline V gene, CDR1 reads SGHTA and CDR2 reads FQGNSA. The CDR3 has 13 amino acids, counting the end cysteine and phenylalanine. Left in the record is the CDR3 DNA by itself, 39 bases read in frame from the first base. The V and J ends are trimmed by 4 bases and 5 bases, leaving 8 bases between them. The clonotype originates from a female donor with celiac disease. The material was gluten-specific CD4+ T cells sorted from blood using tetramers, obtained at baseline or on day 6, 14 or 28 of gluten challenge (not recorded which). Recombination connected TRBV7-2 to TRBJ2-2, and the D gene may be TRBD2, 5 bases matching. The CDR3 is CASSSDSTGELFF. The nucleotide sequence is TGTGCCAGCAGCTCGGACTCTACCGGGGAGCTGTTTTTT.